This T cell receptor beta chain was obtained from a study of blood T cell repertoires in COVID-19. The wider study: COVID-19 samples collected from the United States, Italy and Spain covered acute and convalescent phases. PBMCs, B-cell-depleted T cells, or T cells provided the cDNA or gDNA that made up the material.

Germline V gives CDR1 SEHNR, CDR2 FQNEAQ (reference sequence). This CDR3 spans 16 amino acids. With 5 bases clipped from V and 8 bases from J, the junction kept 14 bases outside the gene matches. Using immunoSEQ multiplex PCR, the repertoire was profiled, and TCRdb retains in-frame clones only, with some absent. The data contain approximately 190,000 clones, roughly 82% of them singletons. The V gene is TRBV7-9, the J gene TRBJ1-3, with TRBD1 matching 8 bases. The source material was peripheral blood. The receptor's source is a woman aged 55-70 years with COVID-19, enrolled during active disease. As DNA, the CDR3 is TGTGCCAGCAGCCGTTGGACAGGGAATATCCGGGACACCATATATTTT. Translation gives CASSRWTGNIRDTIYF.